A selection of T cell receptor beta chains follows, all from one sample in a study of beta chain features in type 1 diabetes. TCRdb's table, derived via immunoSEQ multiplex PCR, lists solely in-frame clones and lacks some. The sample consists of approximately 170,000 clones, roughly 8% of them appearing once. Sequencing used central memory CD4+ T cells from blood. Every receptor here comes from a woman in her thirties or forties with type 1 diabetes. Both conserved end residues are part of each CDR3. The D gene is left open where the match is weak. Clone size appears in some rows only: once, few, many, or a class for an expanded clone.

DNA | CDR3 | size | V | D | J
TGTGCCAGCAGCTTTGAGAGGAATCAGCCCCAGCATTTT | CASSFERNQPQHF | few | TRBV11-2 | NA | TRBJ1-5
TGCGCCAGCAGCATACGGACAGAAGGAAGTGAAAAACTGTTTTTT | CASSIRTEGSEKLFF | NA | TRBV4-3 | NA | TRBJ1-4
TGCAGTGCTAGCGAGGAAGGCTACACCTTC | CSASEEGYTF | NA | TRBV20-1 | NA | TRBJ1-2
TGTGCCAGCTCACCACCGGGACAGGCCCGGGGAAAGACCCAGTACTTC | CASSPPGQARGKTQYF | few | TRBV18 | TRBD1 | TRBJ2-5
TGTGCCACCAGTCCACCGCTAGGCTATGGCTACACCTTC | CATSPPLGYGYTF | few | TRBV28 | NA | TRBJ1-2
TGTGCCAGTACTTTAACCATGGGACAGGGGAACACTGAAGCTTTCTTT | CASTLTMGQGNTEAFF | few | TRBV19 | TRBD1 | TRBJ1-1
TGTGCCAGCTCACCGTCTAATGACCAAGAGACCCAGTACTTC | CASSPSNDQETQYF | few | TRBV18 | NA | TRBJ2-5
TGCAGCGTTGACAGGGGTTACGAGCAGTACTTC | CSVDRGYEQYF | few | TRBV29-1 | NA | TRBJ2-7
TGTGCCATCAGTGACCTAGAGCTCCAATGGGCAGATACGCAGTATTTT | CAISDLELQWADTQYF | few | TRBV10-3 | NA | TRBJ2-3
TGTGCCAGCAGCGTAGAAGTTAGCAATTCACCCCTCCACTTT | CASSVEVSNSPLHF | NA | TRBV9 | NA | TRBJ1-6
TGTGCCAGCAGCAAAAGAGGGGTGGGAGGGGATCAAGAGACCCAGTACTTC | CASSKRGVGGDQETQYF | few | TRBV4-2 | TRBD2 | TRBJ2-5
TGCGCCAGCAGCTCCGGAGGGACAGGGCGCCTAGGCTATGGCTACACCTTC | CASSSGGTGRLGYGYTF | few | TRBV5-1 | TRBD1 | TRBJ1-2
TGCAGCGTTGAAAATCAATTCGGTGGCTACACCTTC | CSVENQFGGYTF | many | TRBV29-1 | NA | TRBJ1-2
TGTGCCTGGGGTAATGGACAGAGGACGGGTTCACCCCTCCACTTT | CAWGNGQRTGSPLHF | NA | TRBV30 | NA | TRBJ1-6
TGTGCCAGCAGACTAGGGCCCGCCTACGAGCAGTACTTC | CASRLGPAYEQYF | NA | TRBV27 | NA | TRBJ2-7
TGCAGCGTTGTTGTGGGAGGAGAGGGCTACACCTTC | CSVVVGGEGYTF | NA | TRBV29-1 | NA | TRBJ1-2
TGCAGCGTTGAACTAGGGAGTCGGAGGGGCTACACCTTC | CSVELGSRRGYTF | few | TRBV29-1 | NA | TRBJ1-2
TGTGCCAGCGGGGCCGGGACAGGCTCCTACGAGCAGTACTTC | CASGAGTGSYEQYF | few | TRBV7-9 | TRBD1 | TRBJ2-7
TGTGCCAGCAGCCAACAGGGGCCTGGCACCGGGGAGCTGTTTTTT | CASSQQGPGTGELFF | few | TRBV7-7 | TRBD1 | TRBJ2-2
TGCGCCAGCAGCCAGAACAGGGGCATTCAGTACTTC | CASSQNRGIQYF | NA | TRBV4-1 | TRBD1 | TRBJ2-4
TGTGCCGGGGGCCCGGGGGGCTCCTACAATGAGCAGTTCTTC | CAGGPGGSYNEQFF | few | TRBV28 | NA | TRBJ2-1
TGTGCCAGCAGCGTATCCCGAGGGACTAACTACAATGAGCAGTTCTTC | CASSVSRGTNYNEQFF | NA | TRBV9 | TRBD2 | TRBJ2-1
TGTGCCTGGACCAGGGGAGGGGACCCCTACGAGCAGTACTTC | CAWTRGGDPYEQYF | many | TRBV30 | NA | TRBJ2-7
TGCGCCAGCAGCCAAGGGCGGGAGGGTGAGCAGTTCTTC | CASSQGREGEQFF | NA | TRBV4-3 | TRBD2 | TRBJ2-1
TGTGCCAGCAACCTAGGATCGGCTAGCGGGAGGCCTAGCACAGATACGCAGTATTTT | CASNLGSASGRPSTDTQYF | NA | TRBV4-2 | TRBD2 | TRBJ2-3
TGTGCCAGCAGTGGCGATAGCAATCAGCCCCAGCATTTT | CASSGDSNQPQHF | NA | TRBV2 | NA | TRBJ1-5
TGTGCCAGCAGTCCGCCCAGGGAGGCTGAGCAGTTCTTC | CASSPPREAEQFF | few | TRBV6-5 | NA | TRBJ2-1
TGTGCCAGCAGCTCCGGACAGGGGCGCGAGCAGTACTTC | CASSSGQGREQYF | many | TRBV7-3 | TRBD1 | TRBJ2-7
TGTGCCAGCAGCTTGTGGATAGCGGGAGGGCCGAGGGAGACCCAGTACTTC | CASSLWIAGGPRETQYF | few | TRBV5-6 | TRBD2 | TRBJ2-5
TGTGCCAGCAGTTTGTACCCCGGCAGCGGGGACTCCTACGAGCAGTACTTC | CASSLYPGSGDSYEQYF | NA | TRBV28 | TRBD2 | TRBJ2-7